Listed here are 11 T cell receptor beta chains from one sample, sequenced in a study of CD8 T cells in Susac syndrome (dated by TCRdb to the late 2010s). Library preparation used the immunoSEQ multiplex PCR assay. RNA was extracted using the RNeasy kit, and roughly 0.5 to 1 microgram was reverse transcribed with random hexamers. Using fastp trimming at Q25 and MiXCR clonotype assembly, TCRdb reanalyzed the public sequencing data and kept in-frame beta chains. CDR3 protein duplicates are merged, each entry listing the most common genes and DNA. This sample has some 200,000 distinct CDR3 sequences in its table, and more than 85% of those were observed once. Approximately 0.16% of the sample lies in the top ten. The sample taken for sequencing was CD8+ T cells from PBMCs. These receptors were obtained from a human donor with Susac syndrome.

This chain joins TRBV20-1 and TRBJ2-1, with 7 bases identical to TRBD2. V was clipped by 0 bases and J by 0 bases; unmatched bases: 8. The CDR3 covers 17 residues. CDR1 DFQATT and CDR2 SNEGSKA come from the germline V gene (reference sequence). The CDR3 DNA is TGCAGTGCTAGAGATCGGTTCGGCGGGGGCTCCTACAATGAGCAGTTCTTC. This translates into CSARDRFGGGSYNEQFF.

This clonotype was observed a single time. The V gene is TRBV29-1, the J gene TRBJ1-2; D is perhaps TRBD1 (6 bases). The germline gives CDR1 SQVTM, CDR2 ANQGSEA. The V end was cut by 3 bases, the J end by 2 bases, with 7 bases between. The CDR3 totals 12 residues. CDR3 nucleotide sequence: TGCAGCGTTGAGACAGGAAACTATGGCTACACCTTC. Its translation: CSVETGNYGYTF.

The CDR3 sequence is CAISDGLAGAETQYF. DNA for the CDR3: TGTGCCATCAGTGACGGACTAGCGGGAGCAGAGACCCAGTACTTC. The rearrangement links TRBV10-3 to TRBJ2-5, with TRBD2 identical over 13 bases. The ends lost 3 bases at V and 4 bases at J; junction bases unmatched: 2. Per the germline V gene, CDR1 is ENHRY and CDR2 is SYGVKD. This CDR3 is 15 amino acids long.

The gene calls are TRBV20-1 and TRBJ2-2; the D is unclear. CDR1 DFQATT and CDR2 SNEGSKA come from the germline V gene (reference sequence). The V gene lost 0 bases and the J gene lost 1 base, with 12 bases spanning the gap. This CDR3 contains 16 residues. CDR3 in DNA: TGCAGTGCTAGAGATAGCCAAGCTCGGAACACCGGGGAGCTGTTTTTT. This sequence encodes CSARDSQARNTGELFF.

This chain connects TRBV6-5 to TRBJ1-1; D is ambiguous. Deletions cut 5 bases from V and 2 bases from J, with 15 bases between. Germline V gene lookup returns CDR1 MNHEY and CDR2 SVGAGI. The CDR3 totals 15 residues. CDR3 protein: CASSGYQELNTEAFF. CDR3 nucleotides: TGTGCCAGCAGTGGTTATCAGGAGCTCAACACTGAAGCTTTCTTT.

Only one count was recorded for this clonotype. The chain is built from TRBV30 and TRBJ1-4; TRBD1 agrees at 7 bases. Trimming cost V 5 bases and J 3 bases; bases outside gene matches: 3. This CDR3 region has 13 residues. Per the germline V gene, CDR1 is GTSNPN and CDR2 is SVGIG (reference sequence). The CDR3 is CAWGTGANEKLFF. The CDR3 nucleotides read TGTGCCTGGGGAACAGGGGCTAATGAAAAACTGTTTTTT.

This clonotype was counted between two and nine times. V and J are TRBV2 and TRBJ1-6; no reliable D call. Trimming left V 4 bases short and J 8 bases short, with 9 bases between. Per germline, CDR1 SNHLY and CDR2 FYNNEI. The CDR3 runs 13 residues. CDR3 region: CASSGTEYSPLHF. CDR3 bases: TGTGCCAGCAGTGGGACCGAATATTCACCCCTCCACTTT.

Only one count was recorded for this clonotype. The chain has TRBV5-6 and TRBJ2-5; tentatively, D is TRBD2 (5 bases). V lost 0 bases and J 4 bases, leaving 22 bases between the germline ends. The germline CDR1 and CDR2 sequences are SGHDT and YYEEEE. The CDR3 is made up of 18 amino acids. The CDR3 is CASSLGGLFGSVRETQYF. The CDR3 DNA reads TGTGCCAGCAGCTTGGGAGGTCTGTTTGGGAGTGTGCGAGAGACCCAGTACTTC. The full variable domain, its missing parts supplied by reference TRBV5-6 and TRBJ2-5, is DAGVTQSPTHLIKTRGQQVTLRCSPKSGHDTVSWYQQALGQGPQFIFQYYEEEERQRGNFPDRFSGHQFPNYSSELNVNALLLGDSALYLCASSLGGLFGSVRETQYFGPGTRLLVL.

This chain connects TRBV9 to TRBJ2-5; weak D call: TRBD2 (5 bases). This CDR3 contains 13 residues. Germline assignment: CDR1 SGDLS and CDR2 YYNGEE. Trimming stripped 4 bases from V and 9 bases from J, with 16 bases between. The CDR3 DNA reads TGTGCCAGCAGCCCCCGGGAAGGCGCGGCCCAGTACTTC. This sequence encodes CASSPREGAAQYF.

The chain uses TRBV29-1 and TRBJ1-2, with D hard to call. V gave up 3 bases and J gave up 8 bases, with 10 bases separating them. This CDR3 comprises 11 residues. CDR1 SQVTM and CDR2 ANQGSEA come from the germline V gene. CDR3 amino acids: CSVDEREGYTF. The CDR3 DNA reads TGCAGCGTTGATGAGAGGGAGGGCTACACCTTC.

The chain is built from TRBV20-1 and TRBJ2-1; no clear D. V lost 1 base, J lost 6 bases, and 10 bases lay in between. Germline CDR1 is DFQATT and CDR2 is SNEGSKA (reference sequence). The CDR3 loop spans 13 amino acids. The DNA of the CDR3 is TGCAGTGCTAGAGGCCGCTCTTCCAATGAGCAGTTCTTC. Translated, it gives CSARGRSSNEQFF.